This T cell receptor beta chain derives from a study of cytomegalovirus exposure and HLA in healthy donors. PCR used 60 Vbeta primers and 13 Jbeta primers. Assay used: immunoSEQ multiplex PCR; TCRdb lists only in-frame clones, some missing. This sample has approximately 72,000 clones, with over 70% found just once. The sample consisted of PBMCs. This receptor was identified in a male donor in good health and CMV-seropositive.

CDR3 in amino acids: CASSPSPGGEQYF. The DNA of the CDR3 is TGTGCCAGCAGCCCGAGTCCCGGGGGTGAGCAGTACTTC. The chain carries TRBV7-9 and TRBJ2-7; a possible D gene is TRBD2 (6 bases). The CDR3 totals 13 residues. V was cut by 5 bases and J by 7 bases, with 15 bases left in between. CDR1 and CDR2 (germline): SEHNR, FQNEAQ (reference sequence).